These T cell receptor beta chains were read from a single sample in a study of T cell responses to AZD1222 COVID-19 vaccine. Generated by immunoSEQ multiplex PCR, the TCRdb table keeps only in-frame clones and is missing some. The table records fewer than 200,000 clones, over 80% of them present only once. The sample consisted of peripheral blood, taken 28 days after the second dose of the MenACWY control vaccine. These receptors came from an adult who received the MenACWY meningococcal vaccine as a control. The conserved cysteine and the conserved F or W are not part of the CDR3 here.

CDR3 protein: ASSLGPGGEQF
CDR3 length: 11
V gene: TRBV7-9

CDR3 protein: ASSLSRGTEAF
CDR3 length: 11
V gene: TRBV5-1

CDR3 protein: ASSQEAGPNTGELF
CDR3 length: 14
V gene: TRBV4-3

CDR3 protein: ASSTNRYGYT
CDR3 length: 10
V gene: TRBV5-1

CDR3 protein: ASRPTPGTSSYEQY
CDR3 length: 14
V gene: TRBV2

CDR3 protein: ASSFDEKLF
CDR3 length: 9
V gene: TRBV6-6

CDR3 protein: ASSETLPVNEQF
CDR3 length: 12
V gene: TRBV2

CDR3 protein: ASSLWAEETQY
CDR3 length: 11
V gene: TRBV7-2

CDR3 protein: ASSLRGGSWNEQF
CDR3 length: 13
V gene: TRBV19

CDR3 protein: ASSIWAGFSYEQY
CDR3 length: 13
V gene: TRBV21-1

CDR3 protein: ASSFSPNTGELF
CDR3 length: 12
V gene: TRBV27

CDR3 protein: ASSWDPNQPQH
CDR3 length: 11
V gene: TRBV11-2

CDR3 protein: ASSYWTAQSYEQY
CDR3 length: 13
V gene: TRBV6-5

CDR3 protein: ASSYRGPPDTQY
CDR3 length: 12
V gene: TRBV7-9

CDR3 protein: ASSTDRVYGYT
CDR3 length: 11
V gene: TRBV7-9

CDR3 protein: ASSLESGEFNQPQH
CDR3 length: 14
V gene: TRBV7-6

CDR3 protein: ASSDSTMNTEAF
CDR3 length: 12
V gene: TRBV6-6

CDR3 protein: ASSQVAGPYNEQF
CDR3 length: 13
V gene: TRBV3-1/TRBV3-2

CDR3 protein: ASSPGGISTFLEQY
CDR3 length: 14
V gene: TRBV5-1

CDR3 protein: ASSHSDRGQF
CDR3 length: 10
V gene: TRBV28

CDR3 protein: ASSDRVDEKLF
CDR3 length: 11
V gene: TRBV18

CDR3 protein: ASSYSMGGSNQPQH
CDR3 length: 14
V gene: TRBV6-2/TRBV6-3

CDR3 protein: ASSLVGSSNTEAF
CDR3 length: 13
V gene: TRBV28

CDR3 protein: ASSGTGNEQY
CDR3 length: 10
V gene: TRBV21-1

CDR3 protein: ASSVTGGFEQY
CDR3 length: 11
V gene: TRBV6-4

CDR3 protein: ASSQVKWPDNEQF
CDR3 length: 13
V gene: TRBV4-2

CDR3 protein: ASSISLLDEQY
CDR3 length: 11
V gene: TRBV19

CDR3 protein: ASSLGLAGVDTQY
CDR3 length: 13
V gene: TRBV5-4

CDR3 protein: ASSYSNEQY
CDR3 length: 9
V gene: TRBV6-5

CDR3 protein: ASSSGLAQPFYEQY
CDR3 length: 14
V gene: TRBV7-2

CDR3 protein: ASRLLGYT
CDR3 length: 8
V gene: TRBV28

CDR3 protein: ASSPLRGQGSAKNIQY
CDR3 length: 16
V gene: TRBV6-6

CDR3 protein: ASSYVEGAYGYT
CDR3 length: 12
V gene: TRBV6-5

CDR3 protein: ASSRDRGGEKLF
CDR3 length: 12
V gene: TRBV18

CDR3 protein: ASRISRANEKLF
CDR3 length: 12
V gene: TRBV27

CDR3 protein: ASSVGVAGEYYEQY
CDR3 length: 14
V gene: TRBV9

CDR3 protein: ASSRQGSPNYEQY
CDR3 length: 13
V gene: TRBV28

CDR3 protein: SVFNYEQY
CDR3 length: 8
V gene: TRBV29-1

CDR3 protein: ATLFGTGQTEAF
CDR3 length: 12
V gene: TRBV10-3

CDR3 protein: ASSIGIDSRYEQY
CDR3 length: 13
V gene: TRBV19

CDR3 protein: ASSPEGAGSQETQY
CDR3 length: 14
V gene: TRBV7-9

CDR3 protein: ASTRTPRSVEQF
CDR3 length: 12
V gene: TRBV25-1

CDR3 protein: ASSYADNYGYT
CDR3 length: 11
V gene: TRBV6-5

CDR3 protein: ASSYGTSGREYEQY
CDR3 length: 14
V gene: TRBV6-2/TRBV6-3

CDR3 protein: ASSQEGWPQY
CDR3 length: 10
V gene: TRBV3-1/TRBV3-2

CDR3 protein: ASSLGGGNPPLH
CDR3 length: 12
V gene: TRBV5-1

CDR3 protein: ASSESGGRTYEQY
CDR3 length: 13
V gene: TRBV10-1

CDR3 protein: ASSLIGNQPQH
CDR3 length: 11
V gene: TRBV27

CDR3 protein: ASSFPTEAF
CDR3 length: 9
V gene: TRBV12-3/TRBV12-4

CDR3 protein: ASSQRGNTGELF
CDR3 length: 12
V gene: TRBV3-1/TRBV3-2

CDR3 protein: ASSQGPYMNTEAF
CDR3 length: 13
V gene: TRBV4-1

CDR3 protein: ASSLRTSPNTGELF
CDR3 length: 14
V gene: TRBV19

CDR3 protein: ASSQIEGGDTQY
CDR3 length: 12
V gene: TRBV5-1

CDR3 protein: ATAKTGYTQY
CDR3 length: 10
V gene: TRBV10-2

CDR3 protein: ASSHITRTGSSGNTIY
CDR3 length: 16
V gene: TRBV18

CDR3 protein: ASYSSGQGEQY
CDR3 length: 11
V gene: TRBV10-1

CDR3 protein: ASSLDGPLNTEAF
CDR3 length: 13
V gene: TRBV28

CDR3 protein: ASSYPGLDTQY
CDR3 length: 11
V gene: TRBV6-2/TRBV6-3

CDR3 protein: ASSIGTLAYEQY
CDR3 length: 12
V gene: TRBV5-1